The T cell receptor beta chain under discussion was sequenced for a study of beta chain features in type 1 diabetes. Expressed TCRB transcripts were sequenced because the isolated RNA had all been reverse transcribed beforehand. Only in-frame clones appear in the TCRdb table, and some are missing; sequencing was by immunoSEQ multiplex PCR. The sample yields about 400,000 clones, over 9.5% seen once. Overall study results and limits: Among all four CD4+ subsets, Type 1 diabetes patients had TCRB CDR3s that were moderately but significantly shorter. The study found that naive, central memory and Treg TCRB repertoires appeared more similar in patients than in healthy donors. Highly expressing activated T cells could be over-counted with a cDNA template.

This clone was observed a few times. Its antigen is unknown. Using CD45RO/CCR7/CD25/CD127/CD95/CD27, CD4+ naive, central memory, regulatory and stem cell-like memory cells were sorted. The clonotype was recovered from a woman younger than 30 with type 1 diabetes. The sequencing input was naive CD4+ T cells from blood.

The CDR3 loop is CASRSAGSYEQYF. In nucleotides, the CDR3 is TGTGCCAGCAGGTCTGCGGGGTCATACGAGCAGTACTTC. This rearrangement joins TRBV11-2 to TRBJ2-7; possible D gene TRBD2, 6 bases. CDR1 is SGHAT and CDR2 is FQNNGV in the germline V gene. The CDR3 sequence is 13 residues long. V lost 6 bases to trimming and J lost 4 bases, with 13 bases between them.